The rows below give T cell receptor beta chains drawn from one sample of a study of cytomegalovirus exposure and HLA in healthy donors. Sequencing used immunoSEQ multiplex PCR; TCRdb keeps in-frame clones, though not all of them. This table holds 130,000 or so clones, roughly four fifths found once. The source material was PBMCs. These receptors originate from a woman aged 35 to 49 in good health and CMV-seronegative. CDR3s leave out the opening cysteine and the closing phenylalanine or tryptophan. Each record gives: CDR3 protein, J gene, D gene, V gene, CDR3 length. The D gene is left open where the match is weak.

CDR3aa: ASSPGLAERAGGSGELF
j_gene: TRBJ2-2
d_gene: TRBD2
v_gene: TRBV18
len: 17

CDR3aa: ASSEGRGQYEQY
j_gene: TRBJ2-7
d_gene: TRBD1
v_gene: TRBV6-1
len: 12

CDR3aa: ASSFLSGAQGEQY
j_gene: TRBJ2-7
d_gene: NA
v_gene: TRBV5-5
len: 13

CDR3aa: ASSVTADTQY
j_gene: TRBJ2-3
d_gene: NA
v_gene: TRBV19
len: 10

CDR3aa: ASSFRTGEGGYT
j_gene: TRBJ1-2
d_gene: TRBD1
v_gene: TRBV5-1
len: 12

CDR3aa: ASSLWTGIAGELF
j_gene: TRBJ2-2
d_gene: TRBD1
v_gene: TRBV5-6
len: 13

CDR3aa: ARSRSGLGLQETQY
j_gene: TRBJ2-5
d_gene: NA
v_gene: TRBV5-3
len: 14

CDR3aa: ATSRSDTEAF
j_gene: TRBJ1-1
d_gene: NA
v_gene: TRBV15
len: 10

CDR3aa: AWSRGQAGQETQY
j_gene: TRBJ2-5
d_gene: TRBD1
v_gene: TRBV30
len: 13

CDR3aa: ASSLTIGSPHEQY
j_gene: TRBJ2-7
d_gene: NA
v_gene: TRBV7-2
len: 13

CDR3aa: ASSPRVPSGNEKLF
j_gene: TRBJ1-4
d_gene: NA
v_gene: TRBV7-8
len: 14

CDR3aa: ASSLTGQNTEAF
j_gene: TRBJ1-1
d_gene: TRBD1
v_gene: TRBV27
len: 12

CDR3aa: ASSFGGADWETQY
j_gene: TRBJ2-5
d_gene: NA
v_gene: TRBV27
len: 13

CDR3aa: ASKSPGQGSYGYT
j_gene: TRBJ1-2
d_gene: TRBD1
v_gene: TRBV19
len: 13

CDR3aa: ASSLAVSQGGARQY
j_gene: TRBJ2-7
d_gene: NA
v_gene: TRBV5-1
len: 14

CDR3aa: ASSQDLRLFNQPQH
j_gene: TRBJ1-5
d_gene: NA
v_gene: TRBV4-3
len: 14

CDR3aa: AWTGHRYGYT
j_gene: TRBJ1-2
d_gene: NA
v_gene: TRBV30
len: 10

CDR3aa: ASSFNPGLASSEETQY
j_gene: TRBJ2-5
d_gene: TRBD2
v_gene: TRBV28
len: 16

CDR3aa: ASSYSSSGRRNEQF
j_gene: TRBJ2-1
d_gene: TRBD2
v_gene: TRBV6-5
len: 14

CDR3aa: ASSLNLRQPNTEAF
j_gene: TRBJ1-1
d_gene: NA
v_gene: TRBV11-2
len: 14

CDR3aa: ASYGLGLVDEQF
j_gene: TRBJ2-1
d_gene: NA
v_gene: TRBV28
len: 12

CDR3aa: ASSLGVRGSSYEQY
j_gene: NA
d_gene: NA
v_gene: TRBV7-9
len: 14

CDR3aa: ASSHLSDYNEQF
j_gene: TRBJ2-1
d_gene: NA
v_gene: TRBV6-1
len: 12

CDR3aa: ASSPFAFHTEAF
j_gene: TRBJ1-1
d_gene: NA
v_gene: TRBV21-1
len: 12

CDR3aa: ASSANGAVNIQY
j_gene: TRBJ2-4
d_gene: NA
v_gene: TRBV25-1
len: 12